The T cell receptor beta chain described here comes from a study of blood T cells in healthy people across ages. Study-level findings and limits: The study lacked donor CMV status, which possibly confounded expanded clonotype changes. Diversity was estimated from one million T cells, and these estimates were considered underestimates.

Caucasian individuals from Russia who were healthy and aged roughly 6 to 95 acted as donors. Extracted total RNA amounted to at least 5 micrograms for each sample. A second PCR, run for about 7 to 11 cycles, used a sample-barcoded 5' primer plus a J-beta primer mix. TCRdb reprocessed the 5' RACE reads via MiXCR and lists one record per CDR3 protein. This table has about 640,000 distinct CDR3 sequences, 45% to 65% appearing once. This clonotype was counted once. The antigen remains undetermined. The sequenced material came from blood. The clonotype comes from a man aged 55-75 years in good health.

The CDR3 loop reads CASSLGPGNQPQHF. The CDR3 DNA reads as TGCGCCAGCAGCCTGGGCCCGGGCAATCAGCCCCAGCATTTT. This chain uses TRBV5-1 with TRBJ1-5; D gene ambiguous. V lost 4 bases to trimming and J lost 2 bases, with 10 bases between them. This CDR3 is 14 amino acids long. Germline V gene sequence: CDR1 SGHRS, CDR2 YFSETQ. Based on the CDR3 plus reference TRBV5-1 and TRBJ1-5, the full variable domain is KAGVTQTPRYLIKTRGQQVTLSCSPISGHRSVSWYQQTPGQGLQFLFEYFSETQRNKGNFPGRFSGRQFSNSRSEMNVSTLELGDSALYLCASSLGPGNQPQHFGDGTRLSIL.